One sample yielded the 22 T cell receptor beta chains listed below, sequenced in a study of blood T cell repertoires in COVID-19. Profiled with immunoSEQ multiplex PCR; TCRdb holds only in-frame clones, not every one. Counted here are roughly 300,000 clones, about 87% occurring once; the ten biggest clones make up roughly 5.3%. Sequenced sample: PBMCs or T cells enriched from blood (not recorded which). The receptor source for this set is a woman aged 30 to 39 who had recovered from COVID-19.

The chain has TRBV28 and TRBJ1-2, with TRBD1 matching over 7 bases. The CDR3 length is 14 residues. With V trimmed by 6 bases and J by 4 bases, 8 bases remained unmatched. CDR1 and CDR2 from the germline V gene are MDHEN and SYDVKM. The CDR3 coding sequence is TGTGCCAGCAGGACACCAGGGGGTGGCTATGGCTACACCTTC. Its translation: CASRTPGGGYGYTF.

The CDR3 coding sequence is TGCAGCGTTTCGCCACTACTTTCTACAGATACGCAGTATTTT. It is translated as CSVSPLLSTDTQYF. The chain uses TRBV29-1 and TRBJ2-3; D gene ambiguous. The ends were cut back, 5 bases at V and 3 bases at J, with 15 bases in the middle. Germline CDR1 reads SQVTM; CDR2 reads ANQGSEA. The CDR3 sequence is 14 residues long.

The rearrangement joins TRBV6-1 to TRBJ1-4, with TRBD1 as a possible D gene (6 bases). Germline CDR1 is MNHNS and CDR2 is SASEGT. There are 16 residues in the CDR3. Trimming removed 1 base at V and 8 bases at J, with 17 bases between. CDR3 DNA: TGTGCCAGCAGTGAAGAGGGCAGGGACAATCGGGAAAAACTGTTTTTT. Protein sequence: CASSEEGRDNREKLFF.

The chain employs TRBV6-1 and TRBJ1-6; D may be TRBD1 (6 bases). The V gene's germline CDR1 is MNHNS and CDR2 SASEGT. V lost 4 bases and J lost 4, with 17 bases in between. The CDR3 covers 17 residues. CDR3 protein: CASSARRGPLYNSPLHF. CDR3 nucleotides: TGTGCCAGCAGTGCCCGCAGGGGACCACTATATAATTCACCCCTCCACTTT.

V gene TRBV6-5 combines with J gene TRBJ1-2; D is possibly TRBD1 (5 bases). This CDR3 contains 14 residues. The germline V and J ends were trimmed by 5 bases and 6 bases, with 16 bases remaining between them. Germline V CDR1 and CDR2: MNHEY, SVGAGI. CDR3 residues: CASSKRPGWNGYTF. In DNA form, the CDR3 reads TGTGCCAGCAGTAAGCGTCCAGGGTGGAATGGCTACACCTTC.

Remarks on this clone: A read error may produce the germline difference seen at one junction end. V is TRBV5-4 and J is TRBJ1-2; 8 nucleotides match TRBD1. Germline V gives CDR1 SGHNT, CDR2 YYREEE (reference sequence). The CDR3 runs to 15 residues. CDR3 region: CASTLDPGGFGGYTF. DNA for the CDR3: TGTGCCAGCACCTTGGATCCAGGGGGCTTTGGAGGCTACACCTTC.

The rearrangement links TRBV19 to TRBJ1-2; no firm D call. V shed 4 bases and J shed 4 bases, with 16 bases lying between them. The V gene's germline CDR1 is LNHDA and CDR2 SQIVND (reference sequence). CDR3 length equals 15 residues. DNA for the CDR3: TGTGCCAGTAGTACCTCCCACGGGATCTCCTATGGCTACACCTTC. This encodes CASSTSHGISYGYTF.

This sequence joins TRBV9 and TRBJ1-5; D might be TRBD1 (5 bases). CDR3 length: 15 amino acids. From germline, CDR1 is SGDLS and CDR2 YYNGEE. V lost 4 bases to trimming and J lost 8 bases, with 19 bases between them. The CDR3: CASSSGQGPYEPQHF. CDR3 in DNA: TGTGCCAGCAGCTCTGGTCAGGGCCCTTATGAGCCCCAGCATTTT.

The chain links TRBV10-2 to TRBJ2-3; 8 bases are shared with TRBD2. The J segment lost 6 bases and the V segment lost 4 bases, leaving 9 bases of the junction unmatched. The CDR3 covers 15 residues. Per germline, CDR1 WSHSY and CDR2 SAAADI. CDR3 in DNA: TGCGCCAGCAGTGCGGCGGGGGGTCGTCGGGATACGCAGTATTTT. Its protein is CASSAAGGRRDTQYF.

The rearrangement joins TRBV30 to TRBJ1-5, with a tentative D call TRBD1 (6 bases). The germline CDR1 and CDR2 sequences are GTSNPN and SVGIG (reference sequence). The CDR3 totals 19 residues. Trimming removed 2 bases at V and 0 bases at J, with 23 bases between. CDR3 coding DNA: TGTGCCTGGAGTCCTTCCGGGACACCCTCCCCATTTAGCAATCAGCCCCAGCATTTT. The encoded protein is CAWSPSGTPSPFSNQPQHF.

This chain uses TRBV29-1 with TRBJ2-7; TRBD1 matches 7 bases. CDR1 and CDR2 from the germline V gene are SQVTM and ANQGSEA. The V gene end was trimmed by 0 bases and the J gene end by 2 bases; junction bases not matched to a gene: 7. The CDR3 is made up of 15 amino acids. The CDR3 DNA follows: TGCAGCGTTGAAGAGGAACAGGGGACACCCTACGAGCAGTACTTC. It codes for CSVEEEQGTPYEQYF.

The chain employs TRBV10-2 and TRBJ1-6; D may be TRBD1 (5 bases). The CDR3 has 16 residues. V was shortened by 0 bases and J by 1 base, with 7 bases between the two germline ends. Germline CDR1 and CDR2: WSHSY and SAAADI. The CDR3 reads CASSESGGSYNSPLHF. As DNA, the CDR3 is TGCGCCAGCAGTGAGTCCGGGGGTTCCTATAATTCACCCCTCCACTTT.

This clone appeared a single time. This chain links TRBV5-1 with TRBJ1-3, with a weak D call TRBD1 (6 bases). Germline loops: CDR1 SGHRS, CDR2 YFSETQ. V was shortened by 4 bases and J by 0 bases, with 8 bases between the two germline ends. The CDR3 totals 14 residues. The CDR3 DNA sequence: TGCGCCAGCAGCCGGGACACCTCTGGAAACACCATATATTTT. It yields the protein CASSRDTSGNTIYF.

The rearrangement joins TRBV5-4 to TRBJ1-2, with a tentative D call TRBD1 (5 bases). V was cut by 2 bases and J by 3 bases, with 8 bases left in between. This CDR3 is built from 13 residues. From germline, CDR1 is SGHNT and CDR2 YYREEE (reference sequence). CDR3 sequence (DNA): TGTGCCAGCAGCTTCGCGACAGACTATGGCTACACCTTC. Translation gives CASSFATDYGYTF.

This chain connects TRBV12-5 to TRBJ2-1; D is possibly TRBD2 (6 bases). Germline lookup yields CDR1 LGHNT and CDR2 FRNRAP. V was clipped by 4 bases and J by 11 bases, with 9 bases between them. The CDR3 has 11 residues. The CDR3 DNA is TGTGCTAGTGGTTCCGGGACTCAGCAGTTCTTC. Amino acid sequence: CASGSGTQQFF.

The chain recombines TRBV28 with TRBJ1-5, with 7 bases aligning to TRBD1. Germline lookup yields CDR1 MDHEN and CDR2 SYDVKM. The CDR3 covers 15 residues. With 5 bases clipped from V and 7 bases from J, the junction kept 11 bases outside the gene matches. The CDR3 bases are TGTGCCAGCAGTACCGACAGGGTTCGATGGCAGCCCCAGCATTTT. Protein sequence: CASSTDRVRWQPQHF.

The rearrangement links TRBV7-6 to TRBJ1-6; D gene uncertain. Germline V CDR1 and CDR2: SGHVS, FNYEAQ. Trimming left V 0 bases short and J 9 bases short, with 12 bases between. There are 15 residues in the CDR3. CDR3 in DNA: TGTGCCAGCAGCTTAGCCTCCAGAAGCGGTTCACCCCTCCACTTT. Residues: CASSLASRSGSPLHF.

The chain uses TRBV23-1 and TRBJ2-3, with D possibly TRBD1 on 6 matching bases. TRBV23-1 is classed as an ORF, of uncertain function. V lost 8 bases to trimming and J lost 2 bases, with 11 bases between them. This CDR3 is built from 13 residues. CDR3 sequence reads: CASGQSDTDTQYF. For the CDR3, the DNA is TGCGCCAGCGGACAGAGTGACACAGATACGCAGTATTTT.

The chain uses TRBV11-2 and TRBJ2-7; D is unresolved. This CDR3 comprises 14 residues. Trimming left V 4 bases short and J 3 bases short, with 13 bases between. Per the germline V gene, CDR1 is SGHAT and CDR2 is FQNNGV. CDR3 nucleotides: TGTGCCAGCAGCTCTTCAGACGGCGGCTACGAGCAGTACTTC. It translates to CASSSSDGGYEQYF.

The J gene is TRBJ1-2, the V gene TRBV7-2; D is uncertain. V dropped 1 base and J dropped 3 bases, with 9 bases sitting between them. The CDR3 spans 14 residues. Germline lookup yields CDR1 SGHTA and CDR2 FQGNSA. The CDR3 DNA reads TGTGCCAGCAGCTTAGGCGGGGTGGACTATGGCTACACCTTC. Its translation: CASSLGGVDYGYTF.

The chain couples TRBV11-2 to TRBJ2-7; a weak D match, TRBD1 (5 bases). The V gene's germline CDR1 is SGHAT and CDR2 FQNNGV. This CDR3 is 13 amino acids long. V was cut by 3 bases and J by 2 bases, with 8 bases left in between. The CDR3 DNA reads as TGTGCCAGCAGCTTGGCAGGGCCCTACGAGCAGTACTTC. Its protein product is CASSLAGPYEQYF.

This clone is a singleton in its sample. V is TRBV15 and J is TRBJ2-7; TRBD2 matches at 7 bases. V was clipped by 1 base and J by 3 bases; unmatched bases: 9. The CDR3 consists of 16 residues. From germline, CDR1 is LNHNV and CDR2 YYDKDF (reference sequence). The DNA for the CDR3 is TGTGCCACCAGCAGAGCGCTGAGCGGGAAGGTCTACGAGCAGTACTTC. Translation gives CATSRALSGKVYEQYF.